Shown below are 28 T cell receptor beta chains from a single sample sequenced in a study of blood T cell repertoires in COVID-19. Method: immunoSEQ multiplex PCR; TCRdb's copy keeps in-frame clones and lacks some. The repertoire holds under 200,000 clones, with over 75% as singletons. The specimen sequenced was PBMCs or T cells enriched from blood (not recorded which). The receptors here all came from a woman aged 45-60 years who had recovered from COVID-19.

The gene calls are TRBV19 and TRBJ1-2; 12 positions match TRBD1. Germline V gene data show CDR1 as LNHDA and CDR2 as SQIVND (reference sequence). V lost 3 bases to trimming and J lost 4 bases; unmatched junction nucleotides: 3. The CDR3 contains 15 residues. The CDR3 DNA reads TGTGCCAGTAGTATGCTGGGACAGGGGGCCTATGGCTACACCTTC. It yields the protein CASSMLGQGAYGYTF.

The chain recombines TRBV5-5 with TRBJ2-3; the D is unclear. The germline V gene encodes CDR1 SGHKS and CDR2 YYEKEE (reference sequence). CDR3 length: 16 residues. Trimming took 0 bases from V and 0 from J, leaving 11 bases between them. In nucleotides, the CDR3 is TGTGCCAGCAGCTTGGTGGCAGGATTTAGCACAGATACGCAGTATTTT. This codes for CASSLVAGFSTDTQYF.

The J gene is TRBJ2-1, the V gene TRBV5-1; 8 bases match TRBD2. Trimming at V came to 7 bases and at J to 4 bases, leaving 7 bases not matched to a gene. Germline lookup yields CDR1 SGHRS and CDR2 YFSETQ. The CDR3 loop spans 14 amino acids. CDR3: CASWAGGNYNEQFF. The DNA for the CDR3 is TGCGCCAGCTGGGCGGGGGGCAATTACAATGAGCAGTTCTTC.

This clone was seen only a few times. The rearrangement uses TRBV27 and TRBJ2-1; weak D call: TRBD1 (5 bases). CDR3 size: 14 residues. V lost 5 bases and J lost 9, with 17 bases in between. Germline CDR1 and CDR2: MNHEY and SMNVEV (reference sequence). The CDR3 region has the DNA TGTGCCAGCAGTCCCTCCCCCAGGGCTGGTGAGCAGTTCTTC. Translation gives CASSPSPRAGEQFF.

V gene TRBV9 combines with J gene TRBJ1-1; a possible D gene is TRBD1 (5 bases). V was clipped by 0 bases and J by 1 base, with 10 bases between them. From germline, CDR1 is SGDLS and CDR2 YYNGEE. The CDR3 is 15 residues long. The CDR3 sequence is CASSVGRRGNTEAFF. The CDR3 DNA follows: TGTGCCAGCAGCGTAGGAAGAAGGGGGAACACTGAAGCTTTCTTT.

This clone appeared a few times. The chain employs TRBV27 and TRBJ1-1; no firm D call. V gave up 8 bases and J gave up 1 base, with 5 bases separating them. CDR3 size: 11 residues. The V gene's germline CDR1 is MNHEY and CDR2 SMNVEV (reference sequence). The CDR3 reads CASWANTEAFF. CDR3 in DNA: TGTGCCAGCTGGGCGAACACTGAAGCTTTCTTT.

The V and J genes are TRBV6-4 and TRBJ2-5; D is possibly TRBD2 (7 bases). Trimming removed 6 bases at V and 5 bases at J, with 13 bases between. CDR1 MRHNA and CDR2 SNTAGT come from the germline V gene. The CDR3 has 13 amino acids. CDR3 sequence: CASSRGAGETQYF. DNA of the CDR3: TGTGCCAGCAGCCGGGGGGCCGGGGAGACCCAGTACTTC.

This sequence joins TRBV18 and TRBJ1-6; 7 bases line up with TRBD1. J lost 5 bases, V lost 3 bases, and 1 base had no gene match. The germline CDR1 and CDR2 sequences are KGHSH and LQKENI. The length of the CDR3 is 14 residues. The DNA of the CDR3 is TGTGCCAGCTCACCCGGGACAGATAATTCACCCCTCCACTTT. It codes for CASSPGTDNSPLHF.

This clone was seen only once. This chain links TRBV5-1 with TRBJ2-7, with 7 bases that match TRBD1. J gave up 0 bases and V 0 bases, and 3 bases lay outside the gene matches. Germline V gene data show CDR1 as SGHRS and CDR2 as YFSETQ. This CDR3 has 15 amino acids. Here the CDR3 DNA reads TGCGCCAGCAGCTTGGCGACAGGGAACTCCTACGAGCAGTACTTC. It specifies CASSLATGNSYEQYF. Drawing the rest from reference TRBV5-1 and TRBJ2-7, the complete variable domain is KAGVTQTPRYLIKTRGQQVTLSCSPISGHRSVSWYQQTPGQGLQFLFEYFSETQRNKGNFPGRFSGRQFSNSRSEMNVSTLELGDSALYLCASSLATGNSYEQYFGPGTRLTVT.

The genes are TRBV15 and TRBJ1-1; a weak D match, TRBD1 (5 bases). CDR1 is LNHNV and CDR2 is YYDKDF in the germline V gene (reference sequence). The CDR3 extends over 14 amino acids. Trimming took off 5 bases at V and 0 bases at J, with 10 bases between the two ends. CDR3 sequence (DNA): TGTGCCACCAGCCGGCGACAGTTGAACACTGAAGCTTTCTTT. Protein: CATSRRQLNTEAFF.

The chain links TRBV23-1 to TRBJ2-5, with TRBD1 as a possible D gene (6 bases). TRBV23-1 is identified as an open reading frame with a role that is uncertain. There are 15 residues in the CDR3. Trimming took off 2 bases at V and 1 base at J, with 11 bases between the two ends. The CDR3 bases are TGCGCCAGCAGTCAAGGCAGGGGACGCCAAGAGACCCAGTACTTC. It yields the protein CASSQGRGRQETQYF.

This chain links TRBV7-8 with TRBJ1-3; D perhaps matches TRBD1 (6 bases). V lost 8 bases, J lost 0 bases, and 17 bases lay in between. From germline, CDR1 is SGHVS and CDR2 FQNEAQ. This CDR3 region has 16 residues. The DNA for the CDR3 is TGTGCCAGCGGCTCACAGGGTGGCATCTCTGGAAACACCATATATTTT. Its translation is CASGSQGGISGNTIYF.

The chain couples TRBV19 to TRBJ2-1; 11 nucleotides match TRBD2. V shed 6 bases and J 0 bases; nucleotides not matched to a gene: 7. The length of the CDR3 is 17 residues. Germline values: CDR1 LNHDA, CDR2 SQIVND (reference sequence). The CDR3 DNA reads TGTGCCAGTAGGGCCCTAGCGGGGGGACTCTCCTACAATGAGCAGTTCTTC. Protein sequence: CASRALAGGLSYNEQFF.

The CDR3 coding sequence is TGTGCTAGCAGACCGTCGGGACAGGGCAATTCACCCCTCCACTTT. Translation gives CASRPSGQGNSPLHF. This chain connects TRBV12-5 to TRBJ1-6; 9 bases match TRBD1. V lost 9 bases, J lost 7 bases, and 10 bases stayed unmatched. Germline CDR1 LGHNT, CDR2 FRNRAP. The CDR3 is made up of 15 amino acids.

The chain recombines TRBV5-6 with TRBJ1-2; D is undetermined. Trimming pared 0 bases from V and 0 bases from J, leaving 12 bases between. The CDR3 consists of 16 residues. Germline CDR1 and CDR2: SGHDT and YYEEEE. CDR3 region: CASSLDIYGTNYGYTF. The CDR3 region has the DNA TGTGCCAGCAGCTTGGACATATACGGGACTAACTATGGCTACACCTTC.

This rearrangement joins TRBV29-1 to TRBJ2-5; D is unresolved. V was clipped by 6 bases and J by 2 bases, with 16 bases between them. CDR3 length: 14 amino acids. Germline V gives CDR1 SQVTM, CDR2 ANQGSEA. CDR3 in amino acids: CSVSDKAGQETQYF. CDR3 nucleotide sequence: TGCAGCGTCTCAGACAAGGCAGGACAAGAGACCCAGTACTTC.

The chain carries TRBV11-3 and TRBJ1-3, with 10 bases fitting TRBD1. The germline V gene encodes CDR1 SGHNT and CDR2 YENEEA. The CDR3 length is 17 residues. The trim removed 7 bases at V and 1 base at J, leaving 10 bases unmatched. CDR3 in amino acids: CASTKRRGQGSGNTIYF. The CDR3 DNA follows: TGTGCCAGCACCAAAAGACGGGGACAGGGGTCTGGAAACACCATATATTTT.

This clone came up once. CDR3: CASSPGADILNQPQHF. In nucleotides, the CDR3 is TGTGCCAGCAGTCCTGGGGCGGACATCCTGAATCAGCCCCAGCATTTT. The V gene is TRBV7-8, the J gene TRBJ1-5; tentative D call: TRBD1 (5 bases). This CDR3 spans 16 amino acids. V lost 6 bases, J lost 4 bases, and 19 bases lay in between. CDR1 is SGHVS and CDR2 is FQNEAQ in the germline V gene.

V and J are TRBV6-5 and TRBJ2-5; unclear D gene. Trimming removed 8 bases from V and 5 bases from J, with 15 bases in between. The germline V gene has CDR1 MNHEY and CDR2 SVGAGI. The CDR3 is 13 amino acids. In DNA, the CDR3 is TGTGCCAGCCCTAGATCGTCCTGGGAGACCCAGTACTTC. Translation: CASPRSSWETQYF.

This chain joins TRBV7-9 and TRBJ2-1, with D perhaps matching TRBD1 (7 bases). The V gene's germline CDR1 is SEHNR and CDR2 FQNEAQ (reference sequence). The CDR3 is made up of 19 amino acids. V shed 5 bases and J shed 7 bases, with 30 bases lying between them. The CDR3 here is CASSHTGVKRAVGGNEQFF. DNA for the CDR3: TGTGCCAGCAGCCATACAGGGGTAAAGCGGGCTGTAGGTGGGAATGAGCAGTTCTTC.

V usage is TRBV20-1 and J usage is TRBJ1-4; tentative D call: TRBD1 (6 bases). The CDR3 length is 13 residues. CDR1 is DFQATT and CDR2 is SNEGSKA in the germline V gene (reference sequence). V lost 3 bases and J 8 bases, leaving 13 bases between the germline ends. The CDR3 sequence: CSASRPGAEKLFF. The CDR3 bases are TGCAGTGCTAGTAGGCCAGGGGCGGAAAAACTGTTTTTT.

CDR3 amino acids: CASSPPGVGTDTQYF. The CDR3 DNA sequence: TGTGCCAGCTCACCACCGGGAGTAGGTACAGATACGCAGTATTTT. This chain links TRBV18 with TRBJ2-3; tentative D call: TRBD2 (5 bases). This CDR3 contains 15 residues. The germline V gene has CDR1 KGHSH and CDR2 LQKENI. Between the trimmed V and J ends, which lost 0 bases and 3 bases, there was a span of 10 bases.

This clone turned up a few times. The CDR3 spells CASSLDSRQRGEKLFF. The CDR3, as DNA: TGTGCCAGCAGCTTAGATAGTAGGCAGAGGGGGGAAAAACTGTTTTTT. The chain carries TRBV11-2 and TRBJ1-4, with D tentatively TRBD1 (6 bases). Trimming pared 0 bases from V and 8 bases from J, leaving 16 bases between. Germline CDR1 is SGHAT and CDR2 is FQNNGV. There are 16 residues in the CDR3.

The V gene is TRBV3-1 (or the pseudogene TRBV3-2), the J gene TRBJ1-3; TRBD1 is a possible D gene (6 bases). The germline V and J ends were trimmed by 4 bases and 4 bases, with 17 bases remaining between them. There are 16 residues in the CDR3. Germline CDR1 reads LGHDT; CDR2 reads YNNKEL (reference sequence). In nucleotides, the CDR3 is TGTGCCAGCAGCCGTGTTAGGGGGGGCTCCGGAAACACCATATATTTT. This sequence encodes CASSRVRGGSGNTIYF.

The V and J genes are TRBV2 and TRBJ1-1; D is perhaps TRBD1 (5 bases). This CDR3 has 13 residues. V was pared by 11 bases and J by 8 bases, with 21 bases between. Germline lookup yields CDR1 SNHLY and CDR2 FYNNEI. The CDR3 nucleotides are TGTGCCGCGAGGCCCTCGCCGACAGCAGAAGCTTTCTTT. Residues: CAARPSPTAEAFF.

As DNA, the CDR3 is TGTGCCAGCAGGGGGACAGGAAGCACCGGGGAGCTGTTTTTT. Residues: CASRGTGSTGELFF. The chain is built from TRBV7-9 and TRBJ2-2; 8 nucleotides match TRBD1. The germline CDR1 and CDR2 sequences are SEHNR and FQNEAQ (reference sequence). The CDR3 has 14 amino acids. Trimming at V came to 6 bases and at J to 4 bases, leaving 4 bases not matched to a gene. Full variable domain (rest looked up from reference TRBV7-9 and TRBJ2-2): DTGVSQNPRHKITKRGQNVTFRCDPISEHNRLYWYRQTLGQGPEFLTYFQNEAQLEKSRLLSDRFSAERPKGSFSTLEIQRTEQGDSAMYLCASRGTGSTGELFFGEGSRLTVL.

This chain links TRBV28 with TRBJ1-1, with a possible D match to TRBD1 (6 bases). CDR3 length equals 13 residues. Per germline, CDR1 MDHEN and CDR2 SYDVKM. The V end lost 6 bases, the J end lost 10 bases, and 18 bases lay between the germline ends. The CDR3 is CASRTTGIRGAFF. CDR3 nucleotides: TGTGCCAGCAGAACCACAGGTATCAGGGGAGCTTTCTTT.

V gene TRBV3-1 (or the pseudogene TRBV3-2) combines with J gene TRBJ1-2, with TRBD1 identical over 7 bases. This CDR3 is built from 14 residues. Germline CDR1 reads LGHDT; CDR2 reads YNNKEL (reference sequence). V lost 1 base, J lost 7 bases, and 6 bases stayed unmatched. This CDR3 is CASSQGQGGRGYTF. Written as DNA, the CDR3 is TGTGCCAGCAGCCAAGGACAGGGTGGTCGTGGCTACACCTTC.